This T cell receptor beta chain emerged from a study of blood T cell repertoires in COVID-19. On the study more broadly: Collection of acute and convalescent COVID-19 samples took place in the United States, Italy and Spain. T cells, B-cell-depleted T cells, or PBMCs supplied cDNA or gDNA.

V lost 0 bases, J lost 4 bases, and 13 bases lay in between. Germline CDR1 SGHNT, CDR2 YYREEE (reference sequence). The CDR3 extends over 15 amino acids. In the source study's methods: Estimated nucleated cell counts came from reference gene primer amplification. This table comes from immunoSEQ multiplex PCR, and its TCRdb copy is limited to in-frame clones, with some not included. V and J calls and clone size are copied from that table; D and trimming were computed from the DNA. The sample has under 200,000 clones, about 88% seen once. The chain joins TRBV5-4 to TRBJ2-5; D perhaps matches TRBD2 (7 bases). The origin of this receptor is a man aged 35 to 55 with active or convalescent COVID-19. The sequencing sample was made of peripheral blood. In DNA, the CDR3 is TGTGCCAGCAGCTTGGCCGGAGGGGGGGCAGAGACCCAGTACTTC. Protein sequence: CASSLAGGGAETQYF.